The 27 T cell receptor beta chains listed next were all sequenced from one sample in a study of blood T cell repertoires in COVID-19. Data came from immunoSEQ multiplex PCR; TCRdb stores just in-frame clones and leaves some out. This table holds about 180,000 clones, 81% found once. Sequenced sample: PBMCs or T cells enriched from blood (not recorded which). These receptor sequences come from a woman between 35 and 50 years old with acute COVID-19.

V is TRBV19 and J is TRBJ1-1, with D possibly being TRBD1 (6 bases). There are 15 residues in the CDR3. The V end lost 3 bases, the J end lost 6 bases, and 17 bases lay between the germline ends. Germline CDR1 reads LNHDA; CDR2 reads SQIVND (reference sequence). DNA for the CDR3: TGTGCCAGTAGTATCGACCAAGGGGGTTCCGCTGAAGCTTTCTTT. Translated: CASSIDQGGSAEAFF.

The V gene is TRBV11-3, the J gene TRBJ2-1; 12 positions match TRBD2. CDR1 is SGHNT and CDR2 is YENEEA in the germline V gene. V trimming: 0 bases; J trimming: 2 bases; junction bases outside the gene matches: 14. The CDR3 is 21 residues long. CDR3 protein: CASSLEYMTSGRGKTYNEQFF. CDR3 sequence (DNA): TGTGCCAGCAGCTTAGAGTATATGACTAGCGGGAGAGGGAAGACCTACAATGAGCAGTTCTTC.

This chain uses TRBV4-1 with TRBJ2-1; D might be TRBD2 (6 bases). V was cut by 1 base and J by 7 bases, with 17 bases left in between. Germline V gives CDR1 MGHRA, CDR2 YSYEKL. The CDR3 totals 16 residues. CDR3 loop: CASSQVGRGGGNEQFF. The CDR3 DNA reads as TGCGCCAGCAGCCAAGTTGGAAGAGGTGGAGGGAATGAGCAGTTCTTC.

The chain links TRBV2 to TRBJ1-2, with unresolved D. This CDR3 comprises 13 residues. Trimming pared 3 bases from V and 8 bases from J, leaving 13 bases between. Germline V gene data show CDR1 as SNHLY and CDR2 as FYNNEI. The CDR3 sequence: CASSDLTRQGYTF. CDR3 coding DNA: TGTGCCAGCAGTGACCTCACAAGACAAGGCTACACCTTC.

The chain is built from TRBV7-9 and TRBJ1-2; 7 nucleotides agree with TRBD1. The CDR3 has 15 residues. The germline gives CDR1 SEHNR, CDR2 FQNEAQ (reference sequence). The V gene end was trimmed by 1 base and the J gene end by 4 bases; junction bases not matched to a gene: 6. CDR3 amino acids: CASSLGQGPTYGYTF. The CDR3 DNA reads as TGTGCCAGCAGCTTAGGACAGGGACCCACCTATGGCTACACCTTC.

The chain is built from TRBV5-1 and TRBJ2-2, with TRBD2 matching 10 bases. The junction had 6 bases not matched to a gene; V was cut back by 4 bases and J by 6 bases. In germline, CDR1 is SGHRS, CDR2 YFSETQ. This CDR3 is 15 amino acids long. The DNA for the CDR3 is TGCGCCAGCAGCCTGTCTAGCGGGAGTTCCGGGGAGCTGTTTTTT. Translated: CASSLSSGSSGELFF.

A note on this clone: Compared with germline, one end of the junction differs, possibly owing to a read error. The chain carries TRBV7-7 and TRBJ2-1; 10 bases match TRBD1. CDR1 and CDR2 (germline): SSHAT, FNYEAQ (reference sequence). The CDR3 is 15 residues long. DNA of the CDR3: TGTGCTAGCAGCCCGTCGGGACAGGGGTACAATGAGCAGTTCTTC. Translation gives CASSPSGQGYNEQFF.

This chain connects TRBV6-5 to TRBJ1-1, with TRBD1 matching over 7 bases. After removal of 5 bases from V and 0 bases from J, the junction contained 3 bases not matched to a gene. There are 14 residues in the CDR3. Germline CDR1 is MNHEY and CDR2 is SVGAGI. The CDR3 sequence is CASSQTGMNTEAFF. In DNA form, the CDR3 reads TGTGCCAGCAGTCAGACAGGGATGAACACTGAAGCTTTCTTT.

V usage is TRBV2 and J usage is TRBJ2-3; 7 nucleotides match TRBD2. With V trimmed by 3 bases and J by 6 bases, 9 bases remained unmatched. Germline CDR1 SNHLY, CDR2 FYNNEI. The CDR3 is 15 residues long. CDR3 sequence reads: CASSERRGSIDTQYF. CDR3 in DNA: TGTGCCAGCAGTGAGCGGCGCGGGAGCATCGATACGCAGTATTTT.

This chain uses TRBV18 with TRBJ1-2; tentatively, D is TRBD1 (5 bases). CDR1 and CDR2 (germline): KGHSH, LQKENI. Between the trimmed V and J ends, which lost 3 bases and 2 bases, there was a span of 7 bases. This CDR3 contains 13 residues. The CDR3 is CASSPSGNYGYTF. CDR3 bases: TGTGCCAGCTCACCGTCAGGGAACTATGGCTACACCTTC.

This clone was detected a few times. The V call is TRBV5-6, the J call TRBJ2-1, with 7 nucleotides matching TRBD1. Per germline, CDR1 SGHDT and CDR2 YYEEEE. Germline trimming cut 2 bases from V and 7 bases from J; bases unmatched to any gene: 12. This CDR3 comprises 16 residues. CDR3 nucleotide sequence: TGTGCCAGCAGCTTTCGCCAGACAGGGTCGGGTAATGAGCAGTTCTTC. Protein sequence: CASSFRQTGSGNEQFF.

This clone was seen just once. The V call is TRBV5-1, the J call TRBJ2-5; D gene uncertain. Trimming shortened V by 3 bases and J by 3 bases, and 6 bases separated the two germline ends. This CDR3 has 12 amino acids. Germline lookup yields CDR1 SGHRS and CDR2 YFSETQ. The DNA of the CDR3 is TGCGCCAGCAGCTCCTCGGAAGAGACCCAGTACTTC. Residues: CASSSSEETQYF.

The chain recombines TRBV6-6 with TRBJ2-6, with 10 bases that match TRBD2. V was pared by 5 bases and J by 2 bases, with 6 bases of the junction left unmatched. CDR3 length equals 17 residues. From germline, CDR1 is MNHNY and CDR2 SVGAGI (reference sequence). The CDR3 loop is CASSQREGRTGANVLTF. The DNA of the CDR3 is TGTGCCAGCAGTCAGCGGGAGGGTAGGACTGGGGCCAACGTCCTGACTTTC.

V is TRBV7-9 and J is TRBJ1-2; D call uncertain. Germline V gene lookup returns CDR1 SEHNR and CDR2 FQNEAQ (reference sequence). V lost 4 bases, J lost 1 base, and 13 bases lay in between. The CDR3 runs to 15 residues. CDR3 DNA sequence: TGTGCCAGCAGCTCGACATGGCAGATTAACTATGGCTACACCTTC. The encoded protein is CASSSTWQINYGYTF.

The chain is built from TRBV5-6 and TRBJ1-1; no firm D call. This CDR3 is built from 13 residues. V was cut by 4 bases and J by 0 bases, with 7 bases left in between. Per germline, CDR1 SGHDT and CDR2 YYEEEE. The DNA for the CDR3 is TGTGCCAGCAGCATTAGCATGAACACTGAAGCTTTCTTT. Translated: CASSISMNTEAFF. The full variable domain, with the rest looked up from reference TRBV5-6 and TRBJ1-1, is DAGVTQSPTHLIKTRGQQVTLRCSPKSGHDTVSWYQQALGQGPQFIFQYYEEEERQRGNFPDRFSGHQFPNYSSELNVNALLLGDSALYLCASSISMNTEAFFGQGTRLTVV.

The J gene is TRBJ1-6, the V gene TRBV27, with D uncertain. V dropped 6 bases and J dropped 4 bases, with 13 bases sitting between them. The CDR3 sequence is 15 residues long. Germline loops: CDR1 MNHEY, CDR2 SMNVEV (reference sequence). CDR3 residues: CASSKGGVYNSPLHF. The DNA for the CDR3 is TGTGCCAGCAGCAAGGGCGGGGTATATAATTCACCCCTCCACTTT.

This clone was observed a handful of times. The chain carries TRBV30 and TRBJ1-6; no firm D call. Germline V gene lookup returns CDR1 GTSNPN and CDR2 SVGIG (reference sequence). Trimming took 0 bases from V and 0 from J, leaving 9 bases between them. The CDR3 loop spans 16 amino acids. CDR3 sequence reads: CAWSVGGSSYNSPLHF. The CDR3 coding sequence is TGTGCCTGGAGTGTAGGTGGGAGCTCCTATAATTCACCCCTCCACTTT.

The genes are TRBV24-1 and TRBJ2-1, with 9 bases lining up with TRBD2. This CDR3 comprises 16 residues. Germline CDR1 reads KGHDR; CDR2 reads SFDVKD. Trimming at V came to 2 bases and at J to 8 bases, leaving 9 bases not matched to a gene. The CDR3 DNA reads as TGTGCCACCAGTGATTCGGCGGGAGGGGATACCCATGAGCAGTTCTTC. Protein: CATSDSAGGDTHEQFF.

The rearrangement uses TRBV10-3 and TRBJ1-2; 8 bases match TRBD1. The CDR3 extends over 17 amino acids. V shed 3 bases, J shed 5 bases, and the junction held 14 bases outside the gene matches. Germline values: CDR1 ENHRY, CDR2 SYGVKD. The CDR3: CAISDRGQAGSWYGYTF. The CDR3 DNA reads TGTGCCATCAGTGACCGGGGACAGGCGGGTTCTTGGTATGGCTACACCTTC.

The chain has TRBV28 and TRBJ2-5, with D unresolved. This CDR3 has 11 residues. V lost 6 bases to trimming and J lost 5 bases, with 7 bases between them. Germline V gene sequence: CDR1 MDHEN, CDR2 SYDVKM. The CDR3 here is CASSPSETQYF. As DNA, the CDR3 is TGTGCCAGCAGCCCTTCGGAGACCCAGTACTTC.

This chain uses TRBV5-1 with TRBJ1-2, with 7 positions matching TRBD1. The germline V gene has CDR1 SGHRS and CDR2 YFSETQ. This CDR3 is 13 amino acids long. Trimming cost V 4 bases and J 5 bases; bases outside gene matches: 5. The CDR3 bases are TGCGCCAGCAGCACGCGGGACAGTTATGGCTACACCTTC. This sequence encodes CASSTRDSYGYTF. The complete variable domain, with remaining parts taken from reference TRBV5-1 and TRBJ1-2, reads KAGVTQTPRYLIKTRGQQVTLSCSPISGHRSVSWYQQTPGQGLQFLFEYFSETQRNKGNFPGRFSGRQFSNSRSEMNVSTLELGDSALYLCASSTRDSYGYTFGSGTRLTVV.

CDR3 loop: CATRGQANTQYF. In DNA, the CDR3 is TGTGCCACCAGGGGACAGGCCAATACGCAGTATTTT. The J gene is TRBJ2-3, the V gene TRBV15; 8 bases fit TRBD1. The CDR3 extends over 12 amino acids. The germline V gene encodes CDR1 LNHNV and CDR2 YYDKDF (reference sequence). V dropped 6 bases and J dropped 7; count of bases not matched to a gene: 3.

In this sample, this clone turned up a few times. The chain employs TRBV11-1 and TRBJ1-1, with 7 positions matching TRBD1. Germline lookup yields CDR1 SGHAT and CDR2 FQDESV (reference sequence). Losses at the gene ends were 4 bases for V and 1 base for J; bases not matched to a gene: 3. The CDR3 contains 14 residues. Here the CDR3 DNA reads TGTGCCAGCAGCTCCTGGACAGGGAACACTGAAGCTTTCTTT. It codes for CASSSWTGNTEAFF.

The chain couples TRBV7-9 to TRBJ2-3; a possible D gene is TRBD2 (6 bases). The length of the CDR3 is 16 residues. The V gene's germline CDR1 is SEHNR and CDR2 FQNEAQ (reference sequence). Trimming took 4 bases from V and 1 from J, leaving 15 bases between them. In nucleotides, the CDR3 is TGTGCCAGCAGCTCGGGACTGACAAGGGGCACAGATACGCAGTATTTT. Translated, it gives CASSSGLTRGTDTQYF.

This clone was seen only once. This chain connects TRBV18 to TRBJ2-1; 10 nucleotides agree with TRBD2. Looked up from germline, CDR1 is KGHSH and CDR2 is LQKENI. Losses at the gene ends were 3 bases for V and 8 bases for J; bases not matched to a gene: 10. The CDR3 extends over 16 amino acids. The CDR3 spells CASSPESGRALDEQFF. The CDR3 nucleotides are TGTGCCAGCTCACCGGAGAGCGGGAGGGCTCTCGATGAGCAGTTCTTC.

The chain employs TRBV5-5 and TRBJ2-7; weak D call: TRBD1 (5 bases). This CDR3 has 13 residues. V lost 0 bases and J lost 5, with 9 bases in between. Germline V gene sequence: CDR1 SGHKS, CDR2 YYEKEE (reference sequence). The CDR3 is CASSLDTDNEQYF. The DNA of the CDR3 is TGTGCCAGCAGCTTGGACACGGACAACGAGCAGTACTTC.

The CDR3 DNA is TGCGCCAGCAGCCCCGGGACAGGGGGCCCTAACTATGGCTACACCTTC. Residues: CASSPGTGGPNYGYTF. This rearrangement joins TRBV5-1 to TRBJ1-2; 12 nucleotides align to TRBD1. The germline V gene encodes CDR1 SGHRS and CDR2 YFSETQ. Losses at the gene ends were 4 bases for V and 0 bases for J; bases not matched to a gene: 4. The CDR3 totals 16 residues.